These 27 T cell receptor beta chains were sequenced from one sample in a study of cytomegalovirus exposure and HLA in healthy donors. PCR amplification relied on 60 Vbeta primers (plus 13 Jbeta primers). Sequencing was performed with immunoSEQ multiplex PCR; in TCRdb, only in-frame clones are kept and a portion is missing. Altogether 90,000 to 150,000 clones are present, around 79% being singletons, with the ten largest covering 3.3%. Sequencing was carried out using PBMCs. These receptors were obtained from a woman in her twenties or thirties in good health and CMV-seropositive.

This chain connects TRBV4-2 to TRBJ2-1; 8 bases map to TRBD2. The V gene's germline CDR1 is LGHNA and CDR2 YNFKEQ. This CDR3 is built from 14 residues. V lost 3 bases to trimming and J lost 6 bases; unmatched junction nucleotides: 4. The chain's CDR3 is CASSQGLAGNEQFF. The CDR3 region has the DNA TGTGCCAGCAGCCAGGGGCTAGCGGGCAATGAGCAGTTCTTC.

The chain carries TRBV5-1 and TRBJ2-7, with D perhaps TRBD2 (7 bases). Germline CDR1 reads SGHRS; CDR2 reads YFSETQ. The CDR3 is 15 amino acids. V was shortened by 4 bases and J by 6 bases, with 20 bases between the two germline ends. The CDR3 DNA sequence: TGCGCCAGCAGCCGGGGGGCTTGGGTTTCCGCCGAGCAGTACTTC. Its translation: CASSRGAWVSAEQYF. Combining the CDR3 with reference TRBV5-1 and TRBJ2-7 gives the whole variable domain KAGVTQTPRYLIKTRGQQVTLSCSPISGHRSVSWYQQTPGQGLQFLFEYFSETQRNKGNFPGRFSGRQFSNSRSEMNVSTLELGDSALYLCASSRGAWVSAEQYFGPGTRLTVT.

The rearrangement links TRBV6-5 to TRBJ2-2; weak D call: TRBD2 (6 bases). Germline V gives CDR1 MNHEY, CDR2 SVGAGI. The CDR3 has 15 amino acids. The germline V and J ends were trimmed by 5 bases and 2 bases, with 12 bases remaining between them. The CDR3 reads CASSPWEVNTGELFF. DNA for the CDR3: TGTGCCAGCAGTCCTTGGGAGGTTAACACCGGGGAGCTGTTTTTT.

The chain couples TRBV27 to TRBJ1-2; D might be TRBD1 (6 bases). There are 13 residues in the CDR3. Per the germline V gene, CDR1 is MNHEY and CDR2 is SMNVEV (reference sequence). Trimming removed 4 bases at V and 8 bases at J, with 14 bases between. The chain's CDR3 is CASSSTGLVGYTF. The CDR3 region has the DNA TGTGCCAGCAGTTCGACAGGTCTCGTGGGCTACACCTTC.

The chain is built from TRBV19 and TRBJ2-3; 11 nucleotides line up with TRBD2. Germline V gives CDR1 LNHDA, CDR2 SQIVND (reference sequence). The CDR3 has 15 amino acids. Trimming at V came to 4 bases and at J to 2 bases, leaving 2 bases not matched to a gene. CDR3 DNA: TGTGCCAGTAGTACTAGCGGGGGGAACACAGATACGCAGTATTTT. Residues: CASSTSGGNTDTQYF.

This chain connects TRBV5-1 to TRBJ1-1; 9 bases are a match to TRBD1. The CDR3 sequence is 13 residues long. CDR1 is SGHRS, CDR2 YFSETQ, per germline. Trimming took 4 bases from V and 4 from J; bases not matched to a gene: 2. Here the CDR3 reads CASSRTGATEAFF. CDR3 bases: TGCGCCAGCAGCCGGACAGGGGCCACTGAAGCTTTCTTT. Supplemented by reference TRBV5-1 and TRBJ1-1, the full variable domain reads KAGVTQTPRYLIKTRGQQVTLSCSPISGHRSVSWYQQTPGQGLQFLFEYFSETQRNKGNFPGRFSGRQFSNSRSEMNVSTLELGDSALYLCASSRTGATEAFFGQGTRLTVV.

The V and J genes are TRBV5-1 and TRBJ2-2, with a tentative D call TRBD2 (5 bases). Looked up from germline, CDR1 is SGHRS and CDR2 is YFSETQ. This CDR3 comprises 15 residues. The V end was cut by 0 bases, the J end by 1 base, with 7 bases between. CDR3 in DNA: TGCGCCAGCAGCTTGGTTGAGGGGAACACCGGGGAGCTGTTTTTT. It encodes CASSLVEGNTGELFF.

CDR3 in amino acids: CASSSRGANTGELFF. The CDR3 nucleotides read TGTGCCAGCAGCTCCAGGGGGGCGAACACCGGGGAGCTGTTTTTT. The rearrangement links TRBV11-3 to TRBJ2-2; D perhaps matches TRBD1 (7 bases). The germline V gene has CDR1 SGHNT and CDR2 YENEEA. This CDR3 spans 15 amino acids. V was trimmed by 4 bases and J by 0 bases, leaving 9 bases between them.

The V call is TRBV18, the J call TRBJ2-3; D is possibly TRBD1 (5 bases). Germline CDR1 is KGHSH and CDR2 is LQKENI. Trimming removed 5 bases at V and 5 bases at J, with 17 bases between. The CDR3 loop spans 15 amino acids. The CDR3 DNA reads TGTGCCAGCTCATCCACAGGTCTCGGTAGAGATACGCAGTATTTT. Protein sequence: CASSSTGLGRDTQYF.

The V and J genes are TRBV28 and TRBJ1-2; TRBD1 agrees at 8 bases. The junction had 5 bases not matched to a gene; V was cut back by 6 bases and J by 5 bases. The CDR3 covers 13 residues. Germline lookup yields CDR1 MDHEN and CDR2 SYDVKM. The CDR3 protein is CASRPGQGYGYTF. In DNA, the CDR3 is TGTGCCAGCAGACCCGGACAGGGTTATGGCTACACCTTC.

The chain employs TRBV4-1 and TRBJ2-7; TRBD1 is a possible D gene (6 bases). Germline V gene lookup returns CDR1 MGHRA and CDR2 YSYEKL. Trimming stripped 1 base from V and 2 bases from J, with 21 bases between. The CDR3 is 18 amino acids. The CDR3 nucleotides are TGCGCCAGCAGCCAAGTCCAAAATAGGGGGTCCTTAACCTACGAGCAGTACTTC. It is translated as CASSQVQNRGSLTYEQYF.

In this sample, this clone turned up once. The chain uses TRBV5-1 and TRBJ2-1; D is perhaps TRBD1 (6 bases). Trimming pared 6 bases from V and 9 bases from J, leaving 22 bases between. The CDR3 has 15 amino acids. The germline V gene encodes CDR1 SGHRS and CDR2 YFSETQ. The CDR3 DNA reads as TGCGCCAGCAACGTACAGGGTCCAAGCAATCCTGAGCAGTTCTTC. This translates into CASNVQGPSNPEQFF.

For the CDR3, the DNA is TGTGCCAGCAGCCAAAGGGAGGGAGAGCAGTACTTC. This codes for CASSQREGEQYF. V usage is TRBV7-6 and J usage is TRBJ2-5, with 7 nucleotides matching TRBD2. CDR3 length: 12 amino acids. Trimming removed 5 bases from V and 11 bases from J; junction bases left unmatched: 8. In germline, CDR1 is SGHVS, CDR2 FNYEAQ.

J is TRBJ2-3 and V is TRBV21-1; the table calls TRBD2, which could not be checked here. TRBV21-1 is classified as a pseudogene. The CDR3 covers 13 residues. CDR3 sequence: CAGAVSPYDTQYF. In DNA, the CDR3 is TGTGCGGGTGCGGTATCCCCCTACGATACGCAGTATTTT.

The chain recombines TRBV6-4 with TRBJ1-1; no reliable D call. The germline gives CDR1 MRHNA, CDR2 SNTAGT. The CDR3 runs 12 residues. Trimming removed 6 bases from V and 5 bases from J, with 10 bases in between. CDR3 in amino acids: CASRGSLTEAFF. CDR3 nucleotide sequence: TGTGCCAGCAGAGGGAGTTTAACTGAAGCTTTCTTT.

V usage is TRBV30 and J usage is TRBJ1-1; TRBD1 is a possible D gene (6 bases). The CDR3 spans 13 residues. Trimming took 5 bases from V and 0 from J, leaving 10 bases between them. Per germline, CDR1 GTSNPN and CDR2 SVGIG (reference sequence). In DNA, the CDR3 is TGTGCCTGGGGGGACACCATGAACACTGAAGCTTTCTTT. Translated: CAWGDTMNTEAFF.

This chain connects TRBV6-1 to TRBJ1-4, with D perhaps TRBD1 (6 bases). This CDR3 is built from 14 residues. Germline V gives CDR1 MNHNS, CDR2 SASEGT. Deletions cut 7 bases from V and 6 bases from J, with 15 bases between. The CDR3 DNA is TGTGCCAGCATCGGTGGGGGCGGATATGAAAAACTGTTTTTT. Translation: CASIGGGGYEKLFF.

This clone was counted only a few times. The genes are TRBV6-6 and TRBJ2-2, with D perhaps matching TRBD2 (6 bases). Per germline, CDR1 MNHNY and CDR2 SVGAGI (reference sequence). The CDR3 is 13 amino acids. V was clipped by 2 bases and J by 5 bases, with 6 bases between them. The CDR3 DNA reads TGTGCCAGCAGTTACCGGGGGACCGGGGAGCTGTTTTTT. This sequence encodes CASSYRGTGELFF.

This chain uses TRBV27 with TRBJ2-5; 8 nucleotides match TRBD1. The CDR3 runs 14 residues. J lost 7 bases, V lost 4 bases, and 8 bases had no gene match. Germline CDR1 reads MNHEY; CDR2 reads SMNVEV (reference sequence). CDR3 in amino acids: CASSWSTGAGTQYF. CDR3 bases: TGTGCCAGCAGTTGGTCGACAGGGGCTGGGACCCAGTACTTC.

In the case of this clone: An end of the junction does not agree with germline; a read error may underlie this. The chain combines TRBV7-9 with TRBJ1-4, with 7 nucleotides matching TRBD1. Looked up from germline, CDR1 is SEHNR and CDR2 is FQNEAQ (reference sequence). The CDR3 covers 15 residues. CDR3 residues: CSSSLHRGTNEKLFF. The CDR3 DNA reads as TGTTCCAGCAGCCTCCACAGGGGTACTAATGAAAAACTGTTTTTT.

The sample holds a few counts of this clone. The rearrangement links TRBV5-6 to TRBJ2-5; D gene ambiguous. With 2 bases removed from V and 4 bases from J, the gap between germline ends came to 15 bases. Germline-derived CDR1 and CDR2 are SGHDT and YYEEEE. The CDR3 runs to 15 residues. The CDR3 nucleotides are TGTGCCAGCAGCTTACCCGGGTACGATGGAGAGACCCAGTACTTC. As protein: CASSLPGYDGETQYF.

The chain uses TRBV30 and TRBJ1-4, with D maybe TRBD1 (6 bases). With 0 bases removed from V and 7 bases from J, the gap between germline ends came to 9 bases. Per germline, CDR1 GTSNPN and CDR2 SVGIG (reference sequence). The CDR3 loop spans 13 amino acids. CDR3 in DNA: TGTGCCTGGAGTGTAAGGGGGATTGAAAAACTGTTTTTT. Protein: CAWSVRGIEKLFF. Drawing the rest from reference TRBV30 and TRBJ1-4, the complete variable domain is SQTIHQWPATLVQPVGSPLSLECTVEGTSNPNLYWYRQAAGRGLQLLFYSVGIGQISSEVPQNLSASRPQDRQFILSSKKLLLSDSGFYLCAWSVRGIEKLFFGSGTQLSVL.

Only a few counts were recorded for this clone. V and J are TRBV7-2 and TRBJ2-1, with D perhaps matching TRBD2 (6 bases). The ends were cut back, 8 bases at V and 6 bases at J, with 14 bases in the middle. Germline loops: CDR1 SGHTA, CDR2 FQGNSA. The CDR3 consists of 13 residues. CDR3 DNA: TGTGCCAGCTCCCGGCGGGGTTTCAATGAGCAGTTCTTC. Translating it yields CASSRRGFNEQFF.

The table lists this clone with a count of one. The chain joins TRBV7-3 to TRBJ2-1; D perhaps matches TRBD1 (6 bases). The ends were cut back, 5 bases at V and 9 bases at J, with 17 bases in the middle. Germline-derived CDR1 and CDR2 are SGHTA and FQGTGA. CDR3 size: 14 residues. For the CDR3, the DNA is TGTGCCAGCAGCCCAACAGGGTCCTGGAGTGAGCAGTTCTTC. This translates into CASSPTGSWSEQFF.

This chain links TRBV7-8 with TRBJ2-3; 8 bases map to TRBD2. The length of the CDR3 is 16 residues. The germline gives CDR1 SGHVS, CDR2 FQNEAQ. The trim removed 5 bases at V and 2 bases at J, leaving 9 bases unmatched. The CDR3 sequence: CASSRRAGADTDTQYF. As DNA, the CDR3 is TGTGCCAGCAGCCGCCGAGCGGGGGCTGACACAGATACGCAGTATTTT.

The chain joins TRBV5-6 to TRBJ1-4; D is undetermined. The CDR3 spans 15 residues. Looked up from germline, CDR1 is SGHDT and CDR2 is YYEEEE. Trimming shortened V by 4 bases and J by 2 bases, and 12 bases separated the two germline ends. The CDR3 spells CASSPSGWTNEKLFF. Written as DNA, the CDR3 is TGTGCCAGCAGCCCTTCCGGGTGGACTAATGAAAAACTGTTTTTT. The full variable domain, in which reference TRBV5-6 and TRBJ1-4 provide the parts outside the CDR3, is DAGVTQSPTHLIKTRGQQVTLRCSPKSGHDTVSWYQQALGQGPQFIFQYYEEEERQRGNFPDRFSGHQFPNYSSELNVNALLLGDSALYLCASSPSGWTNEKLFFGSGTQLSVL.

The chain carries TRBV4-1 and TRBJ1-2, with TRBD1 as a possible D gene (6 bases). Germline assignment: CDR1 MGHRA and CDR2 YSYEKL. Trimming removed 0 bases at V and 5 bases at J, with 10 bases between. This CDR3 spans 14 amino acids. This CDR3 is CASSQERQGYGYTF. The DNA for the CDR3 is TGCGCCAGCAGCCAAGAACGGCAGGGGTATGGCTACACCTTC.